These 3 T cell receptor beta chains were all obtained from the same sample, sequenced in a study of blood T cells in healthy people across ages. Using a J-beta primer mix together with a sample-barcoded 5' primer, a second PCR was run for roughly 6 to 11 cycles. One entry per CDR3 protein results from TCRdb running MiXCR on the 5' RACE reads. Found here are around 1,800,000 distinct CDR3 sequences, approximately 40% of them singletons; the top ten hold 23%. The sample taken for sequencing was blood. The receptor source for this set is a human donor in good health.

The chain recombines TRBV5-5 with TRBJ2-1; D might be TRBD2 (5 bases). This CDR3 is built from 15 residues. Germline V gene data show CDR1 as SGHKS and CDR2 as YYEKEE (reference sequence). Trimming took 2 bases from V and 5 from J, leaving 14 bases between them. CDR3 nucleotide sequence: TGTGCCAGCAGCTTCCGGGTAGGGAGAGACAATGAGCAGTTCTTC. Translating gives CASSFRVGRDNEQFF.

V gene TRBV7-8 combines with J gene TRBJ1-5; no clear D. Trimming removed 2 bases at V and 3 bases at J, with 11 bases between. CDR3 length: 15 amino acids. Per the germline V gene, CDR1 is SGHVS and CDR2 is FQNEAQ. This CDR3 is CASSLIVRPNQPQHF. CDR3 nucleotides: TGTGCCAGCAGCTTAATCGTCAGGCCCAATCAGCCCCAGCATTTT. Filled out from reference TRBV7-8 and TRBJ1-5, the complete variable domain reads GAGVSQSPRYKVAKRGQDVALRCDPISGHVSLFWYQQALGQGPEFLTYFQNEAQLDKSGLPSDRFFAERPEGSVSTLKIQRTQQEDSAVYLCASSLIVRPNQPQHFGDGTRLSIL.

CDR3 loop: CASSAREIYEQYF. CDR3 nucleotide sequence: TGTGCCAGCAGTGCCAGAGAAATATACGAGCAGTACTTC. The chain employs TRBV6-4 and TRBJ2-7; D not resolved. Trimming pared 4 bases from V and 4 bases from J, leaving 11 bases between. CDR1 and CDR2 from the germline V gene are MRHNA and SNTAGT. This CDR3 spans 13 amino acids.